The following is a T cell receptor beta chain sequence with its context. Its antigen is currently not known. Base qualities are not provided; no much larger clone lies one nucleotide away. TCR CDR3 regions were amplified from genomic DNA by multiplex PCR using the deep immunoSEQ assay. Extracted genomic DNA from each cell subset was spread evenly across all wells of several immunoSEQ 96-well plates, with each plate serving as a replicate. For sorted subsets, roughly 200 ng of genomic DNA, equivalent to about 30,000 T cell genomes, went into each replicate PCR. Purified libraries were quantified with a Qubit 3.0 fluorometer, sized on a Bioanalyzer 2100, and re-quantified with the KAPA Library Quantification kit. Each immunoSEQ 96-well plate was sequenced on its own single-read 150-cycle Illumina NextSeq 550 flow cell. On the authors' methods: Because only junctional sequences without quality scores were contained in the immunoSEQ output, filtering matching that applied to full-length reads could not be performed. To assign V/J genes and CDR3, sequences were annotated using PyIR, a Python wrapper for IgBLAST v1.9, with IMGT germline references. Any read was removed if the V/J assignment was weak (E-value above 1e-6), the CDR3 was missing, or the read contained stop codons, out-of-frame junctions, or ambiguous translated residues. V3J clonotypes were defined as sequences sharing an identical inferred V gene, J gene, and CDR3 amino acid sequence. Percentage overlap between repertoires was computed as shared unique clonotypes divided by the size of the smaller repertoire. RTK rarefaction, the Chao1 estimator, and Recon v2.1 estimates of unobserved clonotypes were used to assess repertoire richness. OLGA was used to compute generation probabilities for all TCRbeta clonotypes that the gDNA method yielded from a handful of donors. TCRdb re-hosts the immuneACCESS table, in-frame sequences only. Its copies lack some clones; in the studies checked, an unresolved V gene accounts for under half of them, and the cause for the rest is not known. The V and J calls and clone size were taken over from that table, and D and trimming were inferred from the DNA. In all, the sample holds about 2 million clones, and approximately 94% of those were seen once. 1.1% of the sample rests with the top ten.

CDR1 and CDR2 are drawn from the germline V gene: SNHLY, FYNNEI. V drops 5 bases and J drops 2 bases, leaving 25 bases in between. The CDR3 has 18 amino acids, counting the end cysteine and phenylalanine. Only CDR3 DNA is held: 54 bases, read in frame from base 1. This sample was taken from a study of shared clonotypes between healthy human individuals (dated by TCRdb to 2020 to 2021). Some background on the complete study: A few men and a couple of women, aged 18 to 49 years, made up the cohort. For each donor, CD4 naive and CD4 memory were each run on three plates, CD8 naive on two plates, and CD8 memory on one plate. To estimate repertoire size and how much clonotype sharing occurs between individuals, the study deeply sequenced the blood TCR repertoires of several healthy adults. To increase sequencing depth and limit assay-specific biases, TCR repertoire library preparation and sequencing were carried out by different laboratories using diverse techniques. Per donor, leukapheresis produced somewhere between about 0.8 and 9 billion PBMCs.

The paper as a whole reports these results and caveats: Clonotypes shared by all four sorted-subset donors showed higher generation probabilities than non-shared clonotypes. When a handful of donors were compared, the shared fraction of clonotypes was around 5% for naive CD4, 3.5% for naive CD8, 2% to 2.5% for memory CD4, and 0.4% for memory CD8. Based on pairwise subsampling, the degree of clonotype sharing among donors was expected to be affected by sequencing depth. Only blood was sampled, and tissue TCR repertoires likely differ from those in blood. Rarefaction of sorted-subset datasets indicated incomplete sequencing despite the large sequencing depth. Naive subsets generally had larger estimated clonotype richness than memory subsets. Because the study included a small number of donors, the genetic and exposure-history diversity represented was limited.

CD8 naive samples were obtained by positive selection for CCR7 among CD45RO-negative cells, yielding a CD45RA+CCR7+ population from which TemRA cells were excluded. Donors were healthy HIV-negative adults with no recently reported acute infections or vaccinations. Every donor was a Caucasian adult residing in Nashville, Tennessee, USA. Blood was collected by leukapheresis, and PBMCs were isolated by Ficoll-Histopaque density gradient centrifugation and then cryopreserved in liquid nitrogen vapor phase. Analytical flow cytometry was used to check the purity and quantity of each magnetically sorted T cell population. Each sorted fraction had its genomic DNA isolated and then quantified by UV absorbance on a Nanodrop 2000c.

Sequenced sample: naive CD8+ T cells sorted from blood. Interpreted using the paper, the cell subset or site label stands for: CD45RA+CCR7+. This receptor was taken from a man aged 18 to 30 in good health. The rearranged segments are TRBV2 and TRBJ2-7; there is no confident call for the D gene. The CDR3 region reads CASSHPSDRDGYAYEQYF. Here is the DNA: TGTGCCAGCAGTCACCCATCAGACCGAGACGGGTATGCCTACGAGCAGTACTTC.